This TCR beta chain was sequenced for a study of beta chain features in type 1 diabetes. Per the germline V gene, CDR1 is SGHTA and CDR2 is FQGNSA. V lost 4 bases, J lost 0 bases, and 0 bases stayed unmatched. CDR3 length: 13 amino acids. Ten or more counts support this clone. All of the isolated RNA was reverse transcribed, so expressed TCRB transcripts were sequenced. Profiled with immunoSEQ multiplex PCR; TCRdb holds only in-frame clones, not every one. The sample shows some 150,000 clones, 11% of them seen only once. Sample: central memory CD4+ T cells from blood. The sequence derives from a man in his late teens or twenties in good health. The gene calls are TRBV7-2 and TRBJ2-7, with 7 bases lining up with TRBD2. DNA of the CDR3: TGTGCCAGCAGCTGGACTAGCTCCTACGAGCAGTACTTC. Amino acids: CASSWTSSYEQYF.